The next 8 T cell receptor beta chains were all read from a single sample in a study of tumor-infiltrating lymphocytes in localized non-small cell lung cancer. Some clones are missing from TCRdb's copy, which holds only in-frame ones; the method was immunoSEQ multiplex PCR. Of some 9,900 clones listed, around 74% are singletons. The sample was uninvolved lung tissue not adjacent to the tumor. Every receptor here comes from a human donor with non-small cell lung cancer.

The rearrangement joins TRBV7-2 to TRBJ1-1; no reliable D call. The CDR3 runs to 14 residues. Germline V gives CDR1 SGHTA, CDR2 FQGNSA. Between the trimmed V and J ends, which lost 6 bases and 5 bases, there was a span of 16 bases. The CDR3 reads CASSENPGWTEAFF. The CDR3 DNA reads TGTGCCAGCAGTGAAAACCCGGGGTGGACTGAAGCTTTCTTT. The variable domain in full, completed from reference TRBV7-2 and TRBJ1-1, reads GAGVSQSPSNKVTEKGKDVELRCDPISGHTALYWYRQSLGQGLEFLIYFQGNSAPDKSGLPSDRFSAERTGGSVSTLTIQRTQQEDSAVYLCASSENPGWTEAFFGQGTRLTVV.

This chain links TRBV25-1 with TRBJ2-2; D is unclear. Germline V gene sequence: CDR1 MGHDK, CDR2 SYGVNS. This CDR3 contains 14 residues. V gave up 4 bases and J gave up 0 bases, with 6 bases separating them. The CDR3 region has the DNA TGTGCCAGCAGTGCCTTTTCGAACACCGGGGAGCTGTTTTTT. Translation: CASSAFSNTGELFF. The full variable domain, completed using reference TRBV25-1 and TRBJ2-2, is EADIYQTPRYLVIGTGKKITLECSQTMGHDKMYWYQQDPGMELHLIHYSYGVNSTEKGDLSSESTVSRIRTEHFPLTLESARPSHTSQYLCASSAFSNTGELFFGEGSRLTVL.

The genes are TRBV6-6 and TRBJ2-1, with 8 bases fitting TRBD2. Unmatched junction bases numbered 9, after V lost 6 bases and J lost 2 bases. Germline CDR1 and CDR2: MNHNY and SVGAGI (reference sequence). CDR3 length equals 16 residues. Here the CDR3 reads CASSSGGGGPYNEQFF. Written as DNA, the CDR3 is TGTGCCAGCAGCTCCGGTGGCGGGGGGCCCTACAATGAGCAGTTCTTC.

This sequence joins TRBV6-1 and TRBJ1-5; possibly TRBD1 for D (6 bases). The V and J ends lost 3 bases and 5 bases respectively, with 11 bases between them. Germline CDR1 is MNHNS and CDR2 is SASEGT. There are 14 residues in the CDR3. CDR3 sequence (DNA): TGTGCCAGCAGTGACAGGGGAGAGGATCAGCCCCAGCATTTT. It yields the protein CASSDRGEDQPQHF.

The rearrangement joins TRBV2 to TRBJ2-3; 8 bases are shared with TRBD2. This CDR3 spans 16 amino acids. Germline-derived CDR1 and CDR2 are SNHLY and FYNNEI. V lost 7 bases to trimming and J lost 5 bases; unmatched junction nucleotides: 14. The DNA of the CDR3 is TGTGCCAGCAAGAGGGTAACGGGAGGGCCAGGAGATACGCAGTATTTT. It specifies CASKRVTGGPGDTQYF.

The chain links TRBV5-6 to TRBJ1-1; possibly TRBD1 for D (5 bases). Trimming shortened V by 2 bases and J by 0 bases, and 11 bases separated the two germline ends. This CDR3 contains 15 residues. Germline-derived CDR1 and CDR2 are SGHDT and YYEEEE. In nucleotides, the CDR3 is TGTGCCAGCAGCTTCTTACGGGGGATGAACACTGAAGCTTTCTTT. It specifies CASSFLRGMNTEAFF.

The CDR3 sequence is CASSLGPFMGPQHF. The DNA of the CDR3 is TGTGCCAGCAGCTTGGGGCCTTTTATGGGGCCCCAGCATTTT. The V call is TRBV5-8, the J call TRBJ1-5, with D uncertain. The CDR3 covers 14 residues. V lost 0 bases, J lost 9 bases, and 13 bases lay in between. CDR1 is SGHTS, CDR2 YDEGEE, per germline.

V is TRBV5-5 and J is TRBJ1-4; D gene unclear. The V and J ends lost 1 base and 8 bases respectively, with 6 bases between them. The CDR3 covers 12 residues. Germline V gene lookup returns CDR1 SGHKS and CDR2 YYEKEE (reference sequence). The CDR3 region is CASSLTKEKLFF. DNA for the CDR3: TGTGCCAGCAGCTTGACCAAGGAAAAACTGTTTTTT.